This entry concerns a single T cell receptor beta chain. Its matching antigen is unknown. After removal of 3 bases from V and 7 bases from J, the junction contained 3 bases not matched to a gene. The length of the CDR3 is 14 residues. Germline-derived CDR1 and CDR2 are KGHSH and LQKENI. The data are from a study of cytomegalovirus exposure and HLA in healthy donors. Study summary: Genotyping showed about 80% of hundreds of donors falling in the Caucasian-associated ancestry cluster. The study's findings and limits: Cytomegalovirus-associated TCR beta chains were listed, numbering around 150.

This PCR relied on a set of 60 Vbeta primers and 13 Jbeta primers. The assay was immunoSEQ multiplex PCR, and TCRdb's table has in-frame clones only and misses some. The repertoire includes about 120,000 clones, 74% of them detected once, and roughly 7.5% sits in the top ten. The sequence came from a male donor in good health and CMV-seronegative. The chain joins TRBV18 to TRBJ2-1, with 10 positions matching TRBD1. The sequencing sample was made of PBMCs. The DNA for the CDR3 is TGTGCCAGCTCACCGGGACAGGGGTTGAATGAGCAGTTCTTC. It yields the protein CASSPGQGLNEQFF.